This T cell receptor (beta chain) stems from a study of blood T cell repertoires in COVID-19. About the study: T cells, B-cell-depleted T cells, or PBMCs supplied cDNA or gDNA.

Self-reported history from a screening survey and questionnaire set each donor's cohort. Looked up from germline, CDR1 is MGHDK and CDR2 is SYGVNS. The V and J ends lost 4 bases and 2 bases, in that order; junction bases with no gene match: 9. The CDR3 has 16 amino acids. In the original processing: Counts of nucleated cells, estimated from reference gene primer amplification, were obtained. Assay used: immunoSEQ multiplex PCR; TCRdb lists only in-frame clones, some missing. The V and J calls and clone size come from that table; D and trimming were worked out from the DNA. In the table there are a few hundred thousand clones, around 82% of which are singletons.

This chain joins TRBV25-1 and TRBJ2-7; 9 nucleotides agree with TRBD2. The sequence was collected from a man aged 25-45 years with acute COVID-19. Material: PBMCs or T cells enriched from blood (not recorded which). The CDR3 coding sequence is TGTGCCAGCAGTGCCTCTGGGCGGGGGGGAACCTACGAGCAGTACTTC. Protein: CASSASGRGGTYEQYF.